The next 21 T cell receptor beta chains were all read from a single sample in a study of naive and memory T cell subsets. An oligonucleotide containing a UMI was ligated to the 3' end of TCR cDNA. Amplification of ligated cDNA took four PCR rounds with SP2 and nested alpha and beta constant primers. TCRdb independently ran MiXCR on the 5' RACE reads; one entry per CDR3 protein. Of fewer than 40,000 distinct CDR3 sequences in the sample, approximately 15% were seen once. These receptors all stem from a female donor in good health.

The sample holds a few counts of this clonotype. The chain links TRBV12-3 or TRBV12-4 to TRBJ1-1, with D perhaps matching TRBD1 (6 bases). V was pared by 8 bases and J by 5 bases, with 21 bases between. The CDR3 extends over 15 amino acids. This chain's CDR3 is CASPPLGQGRTEAFF. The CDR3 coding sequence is TGTGCCAGCCCCCCCCTGGGGCAGGGGAGGACTGAAGCTTTCTTT.

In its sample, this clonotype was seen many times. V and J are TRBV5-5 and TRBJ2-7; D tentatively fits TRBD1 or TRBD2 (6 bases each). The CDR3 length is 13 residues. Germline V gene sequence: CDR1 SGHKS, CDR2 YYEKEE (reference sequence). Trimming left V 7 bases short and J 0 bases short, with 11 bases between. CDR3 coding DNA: TGTGCCAGCTTCGGGGGCCACTCCTACGAGCAGTACTTC. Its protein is CASFGGHSYEQYF.

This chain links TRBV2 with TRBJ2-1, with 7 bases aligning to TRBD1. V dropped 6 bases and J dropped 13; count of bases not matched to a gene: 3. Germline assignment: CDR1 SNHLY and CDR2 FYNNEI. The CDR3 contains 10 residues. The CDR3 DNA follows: TGTGCCAGCAGCCGGGACAGTCAGTTCTTC. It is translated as CASSRDSQFF.

This CDR3 is CSAKDTEAFF. CDR3 nucleotide sequence: TGCAGTGCTAAGGACACTGAAGCTTTCTTT. The chain links TRBV20-1 to TRBJ1-1; D is unresolved. The V end was cut by 4 bases, the J end by 3 bases, with 3 bases between. Germline CDR1 is DFQATT and CDR2 is SNEGSKA (reference sequence). CDR3 size: 10 residues.

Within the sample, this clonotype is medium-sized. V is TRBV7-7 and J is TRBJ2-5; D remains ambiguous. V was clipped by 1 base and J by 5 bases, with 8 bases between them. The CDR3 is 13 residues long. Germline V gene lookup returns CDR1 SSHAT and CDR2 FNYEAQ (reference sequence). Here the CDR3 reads CASSLEGWETQYF. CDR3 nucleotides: TGTGCCAGCAGCTTAGAAGGGTGGGAGACCCAGTACTTC.

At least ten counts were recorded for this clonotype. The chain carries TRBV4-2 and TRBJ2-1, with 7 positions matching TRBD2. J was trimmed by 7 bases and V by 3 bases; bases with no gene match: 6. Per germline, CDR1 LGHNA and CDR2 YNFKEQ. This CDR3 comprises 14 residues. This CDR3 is CASSQEGTTNEQFF. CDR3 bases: TGTGCCAGCAGCCAGGAAGGGACTACTAATGAGCAGTTCTTC.

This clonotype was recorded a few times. The CDR3 region is CASSLGGTVSTDTQYF. CDR3 bases: TGCGCCAGCAGCCTGGGGGGCACGGTTAGCACAGATACGCAGTATTTT. The genes are TRBV10-2 and TRBJ2-3; tentatively, D is TRBD1 or TRBD2 (6 bases each). Trimming pared 6 bases from V and 0 bases from J, leaving 16 bases between. Germline V gene lookup returns CDR1 WSHSY and CDR2 SAAADI. CDR3 size: 16 residues.

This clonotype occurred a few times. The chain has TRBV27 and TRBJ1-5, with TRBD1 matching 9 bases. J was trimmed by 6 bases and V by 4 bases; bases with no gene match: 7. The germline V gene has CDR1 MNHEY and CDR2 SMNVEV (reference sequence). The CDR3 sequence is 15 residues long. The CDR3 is CASSSQQGAGQPQHF. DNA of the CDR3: TGTGCCAGCAGTTCGCAACAGGGGGCCGGTCAGCCCCAGCATTTT.

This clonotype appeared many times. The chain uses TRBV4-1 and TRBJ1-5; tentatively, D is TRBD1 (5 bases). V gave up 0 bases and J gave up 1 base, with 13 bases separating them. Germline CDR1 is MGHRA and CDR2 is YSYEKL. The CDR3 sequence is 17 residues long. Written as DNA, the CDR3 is TGCGCCAGCAGCCAAGAAATCAGGGAGTCAAGCAATCAGCCCCAGCATTTT. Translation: CASSQEIRESSNQPQHF.

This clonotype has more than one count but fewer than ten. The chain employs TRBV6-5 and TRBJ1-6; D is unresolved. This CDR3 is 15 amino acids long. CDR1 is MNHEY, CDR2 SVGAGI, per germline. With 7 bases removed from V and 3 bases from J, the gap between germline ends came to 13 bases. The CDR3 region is CASTQDGFYNSPLHF. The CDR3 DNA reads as TGTGCCAGCACTCAGGACGGCTTCTATAATTCACCCCTCCACTTT.

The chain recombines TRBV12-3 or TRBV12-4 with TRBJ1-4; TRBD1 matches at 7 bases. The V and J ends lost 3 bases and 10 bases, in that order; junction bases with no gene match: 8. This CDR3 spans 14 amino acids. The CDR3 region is CASSFSGGFGKLFF. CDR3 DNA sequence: TGTGCCAGCAGTTTTTCAGGGGGATTTGGAAAACTGTTTTTT.

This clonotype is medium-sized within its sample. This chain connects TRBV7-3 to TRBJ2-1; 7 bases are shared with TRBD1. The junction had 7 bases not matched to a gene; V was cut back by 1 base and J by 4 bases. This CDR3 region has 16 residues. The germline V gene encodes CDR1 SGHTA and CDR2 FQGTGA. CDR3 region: CASSLRPGTVYNEQFF. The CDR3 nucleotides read TGTGCCAGCAGCTTAAGGCCCGGGACAGTATACAATGAGCAGTTCTTC. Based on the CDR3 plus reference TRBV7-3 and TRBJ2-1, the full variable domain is GAGVSQTPSNKVTEKGKYVELRCDPISGHTALYWYRQSLGQGPEFLIYFQGTGAADDSGLPNDRFFAVRPEGSVSTLKIQRTERGDSAVYLCASSLRPGTVYNEQFFGPGTRLTVL.

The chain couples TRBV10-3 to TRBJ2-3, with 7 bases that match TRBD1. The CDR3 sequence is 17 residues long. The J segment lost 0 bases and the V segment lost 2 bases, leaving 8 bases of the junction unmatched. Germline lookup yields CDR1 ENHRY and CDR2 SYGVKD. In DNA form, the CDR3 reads TGTGCCATCAGTGAGCCCCTGGGCAGGGGGAGCACAGATACGCAGTATTTT. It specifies CAISEPLGRGSTDTQYF.

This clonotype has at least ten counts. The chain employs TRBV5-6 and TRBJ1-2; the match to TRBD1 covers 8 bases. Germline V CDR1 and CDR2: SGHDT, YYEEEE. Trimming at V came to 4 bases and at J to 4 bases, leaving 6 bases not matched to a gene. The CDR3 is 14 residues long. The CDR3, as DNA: TGTGCCAGCAGCACTGACAGGGGCGGCTATGGCTACACCTTC. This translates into CASSTDRGGYGYTF.

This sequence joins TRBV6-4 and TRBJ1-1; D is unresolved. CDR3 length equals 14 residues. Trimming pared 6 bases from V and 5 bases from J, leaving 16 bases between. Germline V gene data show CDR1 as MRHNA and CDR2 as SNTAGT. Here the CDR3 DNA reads TGTGCCAGCAGAATACAAGCCTTGGGGACTGAAGCTTTCTTT. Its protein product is CASRIQALGTEAFF.

This CDR3 is CASSPGGFGVSGGVTQYF. DNA for the CDR3: TGTGCCAGCAGCCCCGGAGGTTTCGGAGTCTCTGGAGGGGTTACGCAGTATTTT. The chain couples TRBV5-6 to TRBJ2-3; D may be TRBD2 (6 bases). The germline V and J ends were trimmed by 4 bases and 8 bases, with 29 bases remaining between them. This CDR3 has 18 amino acids. From germline, CDR1 is SGHDT and CDR2 YYEEEE.

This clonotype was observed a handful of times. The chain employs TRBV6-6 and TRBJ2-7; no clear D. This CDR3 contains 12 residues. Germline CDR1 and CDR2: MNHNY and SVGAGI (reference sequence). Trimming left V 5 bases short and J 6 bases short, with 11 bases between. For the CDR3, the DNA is TGTGCCAGCAGTCCCACGGCGGTCGAGCAGTACTTC. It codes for CASSPTAVEQYF.

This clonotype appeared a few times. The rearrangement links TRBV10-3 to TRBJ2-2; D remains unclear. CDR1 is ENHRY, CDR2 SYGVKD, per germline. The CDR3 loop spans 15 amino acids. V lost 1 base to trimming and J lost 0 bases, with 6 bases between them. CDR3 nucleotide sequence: TGTGCCATCAGTGAGTACAGTGCGAACACCGGGGAGCTGTTTTTT. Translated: CAISEYSANTGELFF.

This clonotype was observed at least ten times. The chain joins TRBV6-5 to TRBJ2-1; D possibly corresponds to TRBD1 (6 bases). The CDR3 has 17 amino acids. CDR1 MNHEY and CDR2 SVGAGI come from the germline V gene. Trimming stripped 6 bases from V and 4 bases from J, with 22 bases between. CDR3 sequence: CASSNLPMDSRYNEQFF. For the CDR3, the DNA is TGTGCCAGCAGCAACTTGCCTATGGACAGCAGATACAATGAGCAGTTCTTC.

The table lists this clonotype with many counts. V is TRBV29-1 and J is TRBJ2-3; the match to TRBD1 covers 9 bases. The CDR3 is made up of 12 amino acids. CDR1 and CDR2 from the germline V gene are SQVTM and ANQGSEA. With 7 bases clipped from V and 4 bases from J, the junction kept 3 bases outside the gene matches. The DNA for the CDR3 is TGCAGCGCCGGGACAGGGTCAGATACGCAGTATTTT. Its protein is CSAGTGSDTQYF.

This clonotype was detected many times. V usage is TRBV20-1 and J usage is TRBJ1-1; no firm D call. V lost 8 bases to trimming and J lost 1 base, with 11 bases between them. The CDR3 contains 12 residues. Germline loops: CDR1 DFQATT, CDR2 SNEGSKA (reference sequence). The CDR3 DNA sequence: TGCAGTCCCAACCCGGGGAACACTGAAGCTTTCTTT. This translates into CSPNPGNTEAFF.